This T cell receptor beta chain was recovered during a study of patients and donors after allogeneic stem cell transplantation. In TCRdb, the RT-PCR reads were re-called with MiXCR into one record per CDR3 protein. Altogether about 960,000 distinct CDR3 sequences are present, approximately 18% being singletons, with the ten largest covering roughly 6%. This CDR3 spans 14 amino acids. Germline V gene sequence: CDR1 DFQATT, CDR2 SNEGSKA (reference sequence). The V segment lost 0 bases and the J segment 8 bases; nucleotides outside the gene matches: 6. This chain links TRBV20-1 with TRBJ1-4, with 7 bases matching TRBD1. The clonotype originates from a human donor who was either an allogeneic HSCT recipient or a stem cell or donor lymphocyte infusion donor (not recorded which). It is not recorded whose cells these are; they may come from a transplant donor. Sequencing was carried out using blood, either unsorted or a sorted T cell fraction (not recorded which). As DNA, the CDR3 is TGCAGTGCTAGAGATTGGCAGGGGGACGAAAAACTGTTTTTT. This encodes CSARDWQGDEKLFF.